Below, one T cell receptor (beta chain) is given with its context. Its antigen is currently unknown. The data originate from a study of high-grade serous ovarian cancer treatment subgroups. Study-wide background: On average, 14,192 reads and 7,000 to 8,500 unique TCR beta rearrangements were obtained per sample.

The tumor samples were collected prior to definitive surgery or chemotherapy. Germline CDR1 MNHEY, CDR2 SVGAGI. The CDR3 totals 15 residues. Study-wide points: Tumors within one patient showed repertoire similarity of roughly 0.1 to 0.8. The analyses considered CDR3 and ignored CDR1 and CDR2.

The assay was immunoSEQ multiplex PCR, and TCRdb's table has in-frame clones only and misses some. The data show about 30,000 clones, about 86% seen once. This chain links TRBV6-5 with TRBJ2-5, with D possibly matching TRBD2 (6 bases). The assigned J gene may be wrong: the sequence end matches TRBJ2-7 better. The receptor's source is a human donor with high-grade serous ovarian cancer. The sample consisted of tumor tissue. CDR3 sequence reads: CASSYSPGGVYEQYF. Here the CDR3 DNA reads TGTGCCAGCAGTTACTCCCCCGGAGGGGTCTACGAGCAGTACTTC.